This T cell receptor (beta chain) was recovered during a study of blood T cell repertoires in COVID-19. At the level of the study: T cells, B-cell-depleted T cells, or PBMCs provided the cDNA or gDNA that served as material.

In the original analysis: Reference gene primer amplification in the assay estimated nucleated cell counts. TCRdb's table, derived via immunoSEQ multiplex PCR, lists solely in-frame clones and lacks some. The DNA was the basis for D and trimming; V, J and clone size are from that table. The sample holds over 250,000 clones; 75% to 90% are singletons and the top ten take approximately 9%. J was trimmed by 7 bases and V by 5 bases; bases with no gene match: 14. In germline, CDR1 is SGHTA, CDR2 FQGTGA. This CDR3 spans 17 amino acids. Participants came from roughly 24 US areas, aged about 18 to 95 years. Each recovered donor of Cohort 3 presented with two negative PCRs, clearance, or symptom resolution.

The chain employs TRBV7-3 and TRBJ2-1, with 10 bases aligning to TRBD2. The material sequenced was PBMCs or T cells enriched from blood (not recorded which). The source is a man aged 40-49 years who had recovered from COVID-19. CDR3 in DNA: TGTGCCAGCAGCCCCCCCCCAGGAGCGGGGGGGCCTAATGAGCAGTTCTTC. It yields the protein CASSPPPGAGGPNEQFF. Variable domain in full (rest from reference TRBV7-3 and TRBJ2-1): GAGVSQTPSNKVTEKGKYVELRCDPISGHTALYWYRQSLGQGPEFLIYFQGTGAADDSGLPNDRFFAVRPEGSVSTLKIQRTERGDSAVYLCASSPPPGAGGPNEQFFGPGTRLTVL.